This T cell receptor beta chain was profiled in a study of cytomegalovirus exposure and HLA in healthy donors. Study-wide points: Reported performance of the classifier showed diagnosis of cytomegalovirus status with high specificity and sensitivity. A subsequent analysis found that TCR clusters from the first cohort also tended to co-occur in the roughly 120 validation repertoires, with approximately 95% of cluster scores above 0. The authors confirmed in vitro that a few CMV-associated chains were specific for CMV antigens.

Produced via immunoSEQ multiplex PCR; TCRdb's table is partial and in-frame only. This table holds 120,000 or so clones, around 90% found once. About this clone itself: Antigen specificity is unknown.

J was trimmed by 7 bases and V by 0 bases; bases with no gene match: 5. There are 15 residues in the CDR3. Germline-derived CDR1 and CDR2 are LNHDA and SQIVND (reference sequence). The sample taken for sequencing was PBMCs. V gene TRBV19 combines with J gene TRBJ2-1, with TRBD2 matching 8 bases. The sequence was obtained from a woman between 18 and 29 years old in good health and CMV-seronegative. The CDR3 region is CASSIERGAVNEQFF. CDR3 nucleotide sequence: TGTGCCAGTAGTATAGAGCGGGGGGCCGTAAATGAGCAGTTCTTC.